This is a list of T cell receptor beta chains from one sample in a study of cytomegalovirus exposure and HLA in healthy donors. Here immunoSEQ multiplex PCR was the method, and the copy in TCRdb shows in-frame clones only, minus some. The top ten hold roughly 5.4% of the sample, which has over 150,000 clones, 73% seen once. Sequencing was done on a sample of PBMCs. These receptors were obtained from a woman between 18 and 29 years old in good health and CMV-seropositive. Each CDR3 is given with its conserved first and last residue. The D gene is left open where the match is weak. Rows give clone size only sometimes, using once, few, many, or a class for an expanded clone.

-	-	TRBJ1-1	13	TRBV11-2	CASSFTVNTEAFF	TGTGCCAGCAGCTTTACAGTGAACACTGAAGCTTTCTTT
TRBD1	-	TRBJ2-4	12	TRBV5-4	CASSPGQNIQYF	TGTGCCAGCAGCCCGGGACAGAACATTCAGTACTTC
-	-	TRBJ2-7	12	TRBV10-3	CAISLAGNEQYF	TGTGCCATCAGCCTAGCTGGAAACGAGCAGTACTTC
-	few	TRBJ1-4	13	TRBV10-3	CATTGEESEKLFF	TGTGCCACCACTGGGGAGGAGAGTGAAAAACTGTTTTTT
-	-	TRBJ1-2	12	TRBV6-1	CASSSDSYGYTF	TGTGCCAGCAGTTCCGACAGCTATGGCTACACCTTC
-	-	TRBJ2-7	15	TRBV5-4	CASSLDGSSSYEQYF	TGTGCCAGCAGCTTGGACGGGAGTAGCTCCTACGAGCAGTACTTC
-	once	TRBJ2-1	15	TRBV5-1	CASSLDGTSHNEQFF	TGCGCCAGCAGCTTGGACGGGACATCCCACAATGAGCAGTTCTTC
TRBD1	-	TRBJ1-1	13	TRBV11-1	CASQLTGFTEAFF	TGTGCCAGCCAGTTGACAGGGTTCACTGAAGCTTTCTTT
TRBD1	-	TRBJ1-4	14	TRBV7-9	CASSSTGGNEKLFF	TGTGCCAGCAGCTCCACAGGGGGAAACGAAAAACTGTTTTTT
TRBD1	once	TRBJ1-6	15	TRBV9	CASSTGRGYNSPLHF	TGTGCCAGCAGCACCGGCAGGGGGTATAATTCACCCCTCCACTTT
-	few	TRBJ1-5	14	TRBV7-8	CASSLLGLEQPQHF	TGTGCCAGCAGCTTATTGGGGCTGGAGCAGCCCCAGCATTTT
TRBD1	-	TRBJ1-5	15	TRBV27	CASSLSGTGGTPQHF	TGTGCCAGCAGTTTATCGGGGACAGGGGGGACACCCCAGCATTTT
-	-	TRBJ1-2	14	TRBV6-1	CASSEMQGRDGYTF	TGTGCCAGCAGTGAGATGCAGGGGAGGGATGGCTACACCTTC
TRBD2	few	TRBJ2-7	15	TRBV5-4	CASSSQRGGQNEQYF	TGTGCCAGCAGCTCCCAGCGGGGGGGCCAGAACGAGCAGTACTTC
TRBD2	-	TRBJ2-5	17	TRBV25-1	CASSDISVAGGQETQYF	TGTGCCAGCAGTGATATTAGTGTAGCGGGGGGCCAAGAGACCCAGTACTTC
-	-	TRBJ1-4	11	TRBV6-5	CASSYQEKLFF	TGTGCCAGCAGTTACCAGGAAAAACTGTTTTTT
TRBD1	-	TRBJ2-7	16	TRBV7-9	CASSPNSGQGAYEQYF	TGTGCCAGCAGCCCCAACTCGGGACAGGGGGCCTACGAGCAGTACTTC
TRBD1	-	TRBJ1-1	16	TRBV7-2	CASSLAQGQMNTEAFF	TGTGCCAGCAGCTTAGCGCAGGGACAGATGAACACTGAAGCTTTCTTT
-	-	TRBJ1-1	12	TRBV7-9	CASSLESLEAFF	TGTGCCAGCAGCTTAGAGAGTCTTGAAGCTTTCTTT
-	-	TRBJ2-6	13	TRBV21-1	CATQLSGANVLTF	TGTGCCACCCAACTCTCTGGGGCCAACGTCCTGACTTTC
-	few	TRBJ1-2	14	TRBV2	CASSLQGSNYGYTF	TGTGCCAGCAGTCTACAGGGATCCAACTATGGCTACACCTTC
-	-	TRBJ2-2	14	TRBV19	CASRGDSNTGELFF	TGTGCCAGTAGAGGAGATTCGAACACCGGGGAGCTGTTTTTT
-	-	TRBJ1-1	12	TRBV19	CASSIDRTVAFF	TGTGCCAGTAGTATAGATCGTACAGTAGCTTTCTTT
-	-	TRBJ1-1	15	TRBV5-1	CASSLAVTSQGGAFF	TGCGCCAGCAGCTTGGCCGTGACATCCCAAGGTGGAGCTTTCTTT
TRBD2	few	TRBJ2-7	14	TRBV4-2	CASSQVERGREQYF	TGTGCCAGCAGCCAAGTCGAGCGGGGGCGCGAGCAGTACTTC
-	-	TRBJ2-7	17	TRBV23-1	CASITTRDGGSHYEQYF	TGCGCCAGCATCACAACGCGGGACGGGGGTTCGCATTACGAGCAGTACTTC
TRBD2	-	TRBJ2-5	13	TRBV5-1	CASRRGAAETQYF	TGCGCCAGCCGGCGGGGGGCTGCAGAGACCCAGTACTTC
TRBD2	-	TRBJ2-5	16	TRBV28	CASSPSSGGGLETQYF	TGTGCCAGCAGTCCATCTAGCGGGGGGGGGCTGGAGACCCAGTACTTC
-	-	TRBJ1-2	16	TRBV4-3	CASSQGTGGDTYGYTF	TGCGCCAGCAGCCAAGGGACGGGGGGGGATACCTATGGCTACACCTTC
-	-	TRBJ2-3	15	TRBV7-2	CASSFRGRVTDTQYF	TGTGCCAGCAGCTTCCGCGGCAGGGTCACAGATACGCAGTATTTT
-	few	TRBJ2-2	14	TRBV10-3	CAISIQGNTGELFF	TGTGCCATCAGTATACAGGGGAACACCGGGGAGCTGTTTTTT
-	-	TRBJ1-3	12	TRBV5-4	CASSLWGGTIYF	TGTGCCAGCAGCTTGTGGGGGGGCACCATATATTTT
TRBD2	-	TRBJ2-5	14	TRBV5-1	CASTLSGGQETQYF	TGCGCCAGCACTCTTAGCGGGGGCCAAGAGACCCAGTACTTC
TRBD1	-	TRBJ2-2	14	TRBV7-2	CASSLGQGTGELFF	TGTGCCAGCAGCCTGGGACAGGGAACCGGGGAGCTGTTTTTT
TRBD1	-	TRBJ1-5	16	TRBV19	CASSITGGWSNQPQHF	TGTGCCAGTAGTATAACAGGGGGCTGGAGCAATCAGCCCCAGCATTTT
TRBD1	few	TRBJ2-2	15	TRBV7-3	CASSLIGGAVNELFF	TGTGCCAGCAGCTTAATAGGGGGCGCCGTTAATGAGCTGTTTTTT
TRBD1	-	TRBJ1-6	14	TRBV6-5	CASRTGTDNSPLHF	TGTGCCAGCAGAACCGGGACAGATAATTCACCCCTCCACTTT
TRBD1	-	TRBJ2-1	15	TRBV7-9	CASSQTGTGGDEQFF	TGTGCCAGCAGCCAGACCGGGACAGGGGGCGATGAGCAGTTCTTC
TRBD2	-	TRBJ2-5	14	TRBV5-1	CASSFGAGLETQYF	TGCGCCAGCAGCTTTGGAGCGGGGCTGGAGACCCAGTACTTC
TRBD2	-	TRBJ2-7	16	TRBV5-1	CASSLALSGGGYEQYF	TGCGCCAGCAGCTTGGCCCTTAGCGGGGGAGGCTACGAGCAGTACTTC
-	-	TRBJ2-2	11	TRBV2	CANLLGQGLFF	TGTGCCAACCTACTGGGCCAGGGGCTGTTTTTT
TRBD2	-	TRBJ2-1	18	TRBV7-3	CASSPGTSGENSYNEQFF	TGTGCCAGCAGCCCCGGGACTAGCGGGGAAAACTCCTACAATGAGCAGTTCTTC
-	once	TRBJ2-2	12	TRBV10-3	CAICPNTGELFF	TGTGCCATCTGTCCAAACACCGGGGAGCTGTTTTTT
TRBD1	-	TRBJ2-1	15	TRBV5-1	CASTETQGTDNEQFF	TGCGCCAGCACCGAAACACAGGGGACAGACAATGAGCAGTTCTTC
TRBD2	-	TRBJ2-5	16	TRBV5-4	CASSLDPSGGIGTQYF	TGTGCCAGCAGCTTGGACCCTAGCGGGGGAATCGGGACCCAGTACTTC
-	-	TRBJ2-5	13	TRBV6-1	CASGSEFQETQYF	TGTGCCAGCGGAAGCGAGTTCCAAGAGACCCAGTACTTC
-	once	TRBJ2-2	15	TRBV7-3	CASSKWTENTGELFF	TGTGCCAGCAGCAAATGGACAGAGAACACCGGGGAGCTGTTTTTT
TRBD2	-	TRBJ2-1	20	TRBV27	CASNGGWLAGGPSSYNEQFF	TGTGCCAGCAATGGGGGGTGGCTAGCGGGGGGCCCTAGCTCCTACAATGAGCAGTTCTTC
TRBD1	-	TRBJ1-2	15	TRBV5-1	CASSFRTGTGDGYTF	TGCGCCAGCAGCTTCCGAACCGGGACAGGGGATGGCTACACCTTC
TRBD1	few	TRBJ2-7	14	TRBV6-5	CASRERQGSYEQYF	TGTGCCAGCAGGGAGAGACAGGGCTCCTACGAGCAGTACTTC
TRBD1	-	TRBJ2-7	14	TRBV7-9	CASSVGTGHYEQYF	TGTGCCAGCAGCGTCGGGACAGGACACTACGAGCAGTACTTC
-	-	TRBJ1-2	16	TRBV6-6	CASSYSGAGRYYGYTF	TGTGCCAGCAGTTACAGCGGGGCAGGGCGATACTATGGCTACACCTTC
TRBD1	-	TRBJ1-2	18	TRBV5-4	CASSLITTGTDISYGYTF	TGTGCCAGCAGCTTGATCACTACCGGGACAGACATATCCTATGGCTACACCTTC
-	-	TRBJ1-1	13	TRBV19	CASTDIGDTEAFF	TGTGCCAGTACGGACATAGGGGACACTGAAGCTTTCTTT
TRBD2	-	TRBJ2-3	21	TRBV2	CASSDALGLAGGELSTDTQYF	TGTGCCAGCAGTGATGCCTTGGGACTAGCGGGGGGGGAGTTAAGCACAGATACGCAGTATTTT
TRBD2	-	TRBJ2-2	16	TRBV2	CASRGGVAGAPGELFF	TGTGCCAGCAGGGGGGGGGTAGCGGGGGCCCCCGGGGAGCTGTTTTTT
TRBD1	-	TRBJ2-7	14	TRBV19	CASRPGTGTGEQYF	TGTGCCTCCCGGCCTGGGACAGGGACGGGCGAGCAGTACTTC
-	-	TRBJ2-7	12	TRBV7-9	CASRRGTYEQYF	TGTGCCAGCAGACGCGGGACCTACGAGCAGTACTTC
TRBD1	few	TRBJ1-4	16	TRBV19	CASSPDRGATNEKLFF	TGTGCCAGTAGTCCGGACAGGGGAGCAACTAATGAAAAACTGTTTTTT
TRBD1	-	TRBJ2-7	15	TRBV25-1	CASSDYRGHTYEQYF	TGTGCCAGCAGTGACTACAGGGGGCATACCTACGAGCAGTACTTC